This T cell receptor (delta chain) was sequenced for a study of human gamma delta and Vdelta1 T cells. TCRdb made new clone calls on the PCR reads using CATT. This sample has fewer than 15,000 delta-chain clones, with roughly 50% found just once. As to this clone: Its antigen remains unidentified.

CDR1 is TSWWSYY and CDR2 is QGS in the germline V gene. This CDR3 is 24 amino acids long. V dropped 3 bases and J dropped 0; count of bases not matched to a gene: 26. Whole-study findings and limits: Acute myeloid leukemia was reportedly broadly targeted by polyclonal Delta One T cells.

Sequences were obtained from Vdelta1 gamma-delta T cells from blood grown in culture (DOT cells). The gene calls are TRDV1 and TRDJ1, with TRDD3 matching 12 bases. The TCR originated in a human donor in good health. The CDR3 DNA is TGTGCTCTTGGGGAGCTATACCGGGATAGAGCACTGGGGGATACTCCCCCCTACACCGATAAACTCATCTTT. It translates to CALGELYRDRALGDTPPYTDKLIF.